The clone carrying this T cell receptor beta chain turned up a few times. Antigen unknown. The CDR3 end lies 3 residues beyond the end of the read and is filled in from the germline J gene. This sample was taken from a study of T cell clonality in common variable immunodeficiency. Findings and limits, study-wide: Reportedly, TCR beta sequences from common variable immunodeficiency showed fewer deletions and N-nucleotide insertions.

Losses at the gene ends were 0 bases for V and 5 bases for J; bases not matched to a gene: 8. Looked up from germline, CDR1 is KGHSH and CDR2 is LQKENI. The CDR3 runs to 16 residues. Here immunoSEQ multiplex PCR was the method, and the copy in TCRdb shows in-frame clones only, minus some. The table records tens of thousands of clones without singletons, the ten largest covering 28%. The rearrangement uses TRBV18 and TRBJ2-7; 9 bases line up with TRBD2. The sequence was obtained from a human donor with common variable immunodeficiency. Sequenced input: peripheral blood mononuclear cells. Here the CDR3 reads CASSPPESGRSHEQYF. The DNA read from the CDR3 is TGTGCCAGCTCACCACCGGAAAGCGGGAGGAGCCACGAG.